The sequence of this TCR beta chain was determined in a study of regulatory T cells in long-lasting Graves disease. Time point meaning: newly diagnosed GD, antithyroid drugs for less than 3 months. Isolated PBMC RNA provided the starting material for the TCR library. Arm-PCR with iRepertoire HTBI primers amplified the CDR3 regions for these TCR beta libraries. TCRdb reprocessed the multiplex PCR reads via MiXCR and lists one record per CDR3 protein. This table holds 200,000 to 250,000 distinct CDR3 sequences, 18% found once. This clonotype was counted at least ten times. A much larger clone lies one base from this, so it may be a read error. Germline lookup yields CDR1 MNHNS and CDR2 SASEGT. This CDR3 contains 12 residues. The germline V and J ends were trimmed by 6 bases and 0 bases, with 2 bases remaining between them.

The TCR was taken from a female donor with Graves disease. Sequencing was performed on peripheral blood mononuclear cells (PBMCs), taken at new diagnosis, from a patient treated with antithyroid drugs. V usage is TRBV6-1 and J usage is TRBJ2-2; D is uncertain. The chain's CDR3 is CASRPNTGELFF. The CDR3 nucleotides are TGTGCCAGCAGACCGAACACCGGGGAGCTGTTTTTT.